The clone carrying this TCR beta chain was detected ten times or more. No antigen is known for it. This specimen comes from a study of CD8+CD57+ T cells in acquired aplastic anemia. Study-wide context: When averaged, DNA from sorted CD4+ and CD8+ cells came to 3 to 3.5 ug.

CDR1 and CDR2 (germline): MNHEY, SVGEGT. The CDR3 extends over 12 amino acids. V lost 8 bases and J 1 base, leaving 9 bases between the germline ends. It was genomic DNA that served as the template for profiling TCR beta VDJ and CDR3. From the reads, TCRdb called clonotypes with MiXCR, one entry per CDR3 protein. The table includes 180,000 or so distinct CDR3 sequences, approximately 45% detected once. Study-level results: Between patients and controls, CD8+ Simpson's diversity did not vary significantly. Patients and controls shared under 35 CD8+ CDR3 sequences, which appeared highly expressed in patients and within their immunodominant clones.

The sequencing input was sorted CD4+, CD8+, or CD8+CD57+ T cells (not recorded which) from PBMCs. This clonotype originated in a human donor in good health. The gene calls are TRBV6-2 or TRBV6-3 and TRBJ2-7; D remains unclear. Written as DNA, the CDR3 is TGTGCCAGCCGAGGCAGGTCCTACGAGCAGTACTTC. It specifies CASRGRSYEQYF.